Listed here are 2 T cell receptor beta chains from one sample, sequenced in a study of blood T cell repertoires in COVID-19. Profiling relied on immunoSEQ multiplex PCR, and the TCRdb table lists in-frame clones only, not all of them. In the table there are about 440,000 clones, around nine tenths of which are singletons. The sample was PBMCs or T cells enriched from blood (not recorded which). The receptors originated from a woman aged 18-29 years with acute COVID-19.

The chain couples TRBV6-4 to TRBJ1-3, with D perhaps matching TRBD1 (5 bases). Trimming stripped 3 bases from V and 4 bases from J, with 13 bases between. The germline V gene has CDR1 MRHNA and CDR2 SNTAGT. This CDR3 region has 15 residues. CDR3 coding DNA: TGTGCCAGCAGTGAAGAGCAGGGTCAAGGAAACACCATATATTTT. It specifies CASSEEQGQGNTIYF.

The chain combines TRBV29-1 with TRBJ1-5, with D maybe TRBD1 (5 bases). Germline V lookup: CDR1 SQVTM, CDR2 ANQGSEA. The ends were cut back, 4 bases at V and 6 bases at J, with 13 bases in the middle. The CDR3 totals 13 residues. CDR3 in amino acids: CSVVQDLTQPQHF. CDR3 DNA: TGCAGCGTTGTACAGGATCTTACTCAGCCCCAGCATTTT.